One sample yielded the 22 T cell receptor beta chains listed below, sequenced in a study of T-cell reconstitution after alpha-beta-depleted transplantation in children listed by TCRdb under 2016. Libraries came from PCR. TCRdb names Illumina HiSeq 2500 as the instrument used. Molecular barcoding was employed in the preparation of TCR libraries, with unique molecular identifiers being used to normalize TCRbeta repertoire quantification. TCRdb trimmed public reads at Q25 via fastp, called clones via MiXCR and kept in-frame beta chains. Each entry is one CDR3 protein sequence, shown with its most common DNA and genes. The sample records a few hundred thousand distinct CDR3 sequences, around 20% of which are singletons. Over 9.5% of the sample is taken by the ten largest. In light of the paper, this sample's treatment or condition label describes: allogeneic hematopoietic cell transplantation with graft depleted of TCRalphabeta T cells and CD19 B cells.

This material consisted of PBMCs, mostly from graft donor cells, taken 180 days after TCRalphabeta/CD19-depleted stem cell transplant. The receptors stem from a male patient under 18 who had a stem cell transplant for acute lymphoblastic leukemia, so the T cells may come from the graft donor.

The J gene is TRBJ1-4, the V gene TRBV6-5; 10 bases align to TRBD1. The CDR3 is 16 amino acids. With 2 bases clipped from V and 4 bases from J, the junction kept 4 bases outside the gene matches. CDR1 and CDR2 (germline): MNHEY, SVGAGI. CDR3 nucleotide sequence: TGTGCCAGCAGTTACCGACAGGGGGCACGTAATGAAAAACTGTTTTTT. Amino acids: CASSYRQGARNEKLFF.

This clonotype was picked up a small number of times. The chain links TRBV11-1 to TRBJ2-7; no clear D gene. The CDR3 has 19 amino acids. Germline V CDR1 and CDR2: SGHAT, FQDESV (reference sequence). Trimming removed 3 bases from V and 2 bases from J, with 26 bases in between. CDR3 residues: CASSFATSGPVLYTYEQYF. The CDR3, as DNA: TGTGCCAGCAGCTTCGCAACCAGTGGGCCGGTCTTATATACCTACGAGCAGTACTTC.

The chain has TRBV5-1 and TRBJ2-5; the D gene is possibly TRBD2 (5 bases). CDR1 and CDR2 (germline): SGHRS, YFSETQ. The CDR3 is 14 residues long. The V end was cut by 0 bases, the J end by 9 bases, with 15 bases between. The CDR3 bases are TGCGCCAGCAGCTTGGCCCTCCGCCAGGAGGCCCAGTACTTC. This codes for CASSLALRQEAQYF.

This rearrangement joins TRBV5-6 to TRBJ1-1; no reliable D call. The ends were cut back, 10 bases at V and 2 bases at J, with 15 bases in the middle. CDR1 and CDR2 from the germline V gene are SGHDT and YYEEEE. The CDR3 runs to 13 residues. CDR3 residues: CAGTRKVNTEAFF. The CDR3, as DNA: TGTGCCGGCACCCGAAAGGTTAACACTGAAGCTTTCTTT.

This clonotype came up a few times. The genes are TRBV20-1 and TRBJ1-2, with D unclear. Germline V gene lookup returns CDR1 DFQATT and CDR2 SNEGSKA (reference sequence). CDR3 length: 13 amino acids. V lost 1 base, J lost 6 bases, and 12 bases lay in between. CDR3 loop: CSARGRRFHGYTF. In DNA form, the CDR3 reads TGCAGTGCTAGAGGAAGGAGATTCCATGGCTACACCTTC.

This clonotype was picked up a small number of times. CDR3 coding DNA: TGCAGTGCTAGTGCTACAGGGGGCGGAAATCAGCCCCAGCATTTT. It translates to CSASATGGGNQPQHF. This chain joins TRBV20-1 and TRBJ1-5, with 9 bases matching TRBD1. With 3 bases clipped from V and 4 bases from J, the junction kept 7 bases outside the gene matches. The CDR3 has 15 amino acids. Germline V lookup: CDR1 DFQATT, CDR2 SNEGSKA (reference sequence).

The chain employs TRBV19 and TRBJ2-7; tentatively, D is TRBD2 (5 bases). Germline CDR1 and CDR2: LNHDA and SQIVND (reference sequence). The CDR3 spans 17 residues. Deletions cut 3 bases from V and 3 bases from J, with 21 bases between. The CDR3 protein is CASSMVTRAMGYYEQYF. The CDR3, as DNA: TGTGCCAGTAGTATGGTTACGAGGGCCATGGGATACTACGAGCAGTACTTC.

The sample holds one count of this clonotype. V usage is TRBV12-3 or TRBV12-4 and J usage is TRBJ2-7; 7 bases align to TRBD1. The V segment lost 3 bases and the J segment 4 bases; nucleotides outside the gene matches: 15. This CDR3 has 17 amino acids. The CDR3 coding sequence is TGTGCCAGCAGTTTGAGGCGGCCGCACAGGGGAAAGTACGAGCAGTACTTC. Amino acid sequence: CASSLRRPHRGKYEQYF.

The rearrangement joins TRBV5-1 to TRBJ2-5; D is unresolved. With 4 bases removed from V and 0 bases from J, the gap between germline ends came to 7 bases. The CDR3 has 13 amino acids. Germline V gene lookup returns CDR1 SGHRS and CDR2 YFSETQ. The CDR3 protein is CASSTTYQETQYF. In DNA form, the CDR3 reads TGCGCCAGCAGCACGACATACCAAGAGACCCAGTACTTC. Complete variable domain (other parts from reference TRBV5-1 and TRBJ2-5): KAGVTQTPRYLIKTRGQQVTLSCSPISGHRSVSWYQQTPGQGLQFLFEYFSETQRNKGNFPGRFSGRQFSNSRSEMNVSTLELGDSALYLCASSTTYQETQYFGPGTRLLVL.

This clonotype has a handful of counts. The chain links TRBV7-8 to TRBJ1-1, with D possibly TRBD1 on 6 matching bases. Germline assignment: CDR1 SGHVS and CDR2 FQNEAQ. The CDR3 runs to 14 residues. Trimming took off 5 bases at V and 0 bases at J, with 10 bases between the two ends. The CDR3 loop reads CASSPDRLNTEAFF. CDR3 in DNA: TGTGCCAGCAGCCCCGACAGGCTGAACACTGAAGCTTTCTTT.

This clonotype occurred a few times. This sequence joins TRBV20-1 and TRBJ2-1; 7 bases align to TRBD2. V dropped 5 bases and J dropped 4; count of bases not matched to a gene: 5. This CDR3 has 13 residues. Per germline, CDR1 DFQATT and CDR2 SNEGSKA (reference sequence). CDR3 sequence (DNA): TGCAGTGCTCCCGCTAGCGGATACAATGAGCAGTTCTTC. This codes for CSAPASGYNEQFF.

This chain links TRBV6-5 with TRBJ2-2, with TRBD1 matching over 11 bases. Germline loops: CDR1 MNHEY, CDR2 SVGAGI. The CDR3 is 18 amino acids. J lost 3 bases, V lost 0 bases, and 6 bases had no gene match. The CDR3, as DNA: TGTGCCAGCAGTTACTCCCTGGGACAGGGGGTAGACACCGGGGAGCTGTTTTTT. Translating it yields CASSYSLGQGVDTGELFF.

This clonotype has more than one count but fewer than ten. This chain joins TRBV2 and TRBJ2-3; no definite D call. V lost 2 bases and J lost 0, with 12 bases in between. In germline, CDR1 is SNHLY, CDR2 FYNNEI. CDR3 length: 16 amino acids. CDR3: CASSERQFFSTDTQYF. The CDR3 bases are TGTGCCAGCAGTGAAAGGCAGTTCTTTAGCACAGATACGCAGTATTTT.

This clonotype was counted between two and nine times. CDR3 protein: CASSLSEGIRQPQHF. The DNA of the CDR3 is TGTGCCAGCAGCCTCTCTGAAGGGATTCGACAGCCCCAGCATTTT. The chain recombines TRBV7-2 with TRBJ1-5; no clear D. The germline gives CDR1 SGHTA, CDR2 FQGNSA. The CDR3 length is 15 residues. V was cut by 5 bases and J by 7 bases, with 18 bases left in between.

The chain recombines TRBV10-3 with TRBJ2-1; weak D call: TRBD2 (7 bases). The V and J ends lost 3 bases and 5 bases respectively, with 17 bases between them. CDR1 and CDR2 from the germline V gene are ENHRY and SYGVKD. This CDR3 is built from 16 residues. DNA of the CDR3: TGTGCCATCAGTGAAGGGGGGCTAGCGGCTAACAATGAGCAGTTCTTC. The encoded protein is CAISEGGLAANNEQFF.

The chain combines TRBV29-1 with TRBJ1-2; D is uncertain. Trimming left V 5 bases short and J 5 bases short, with 18 bases between. The germline V gene encodes CDR1 SQVTM and CDR2 ANQGSEA. This CDR3 contains 14 residues. The CDR3 protein is CSVCLATGGYGYTF. The CDR3 nucleotides are TGCAGCGTTTGTTTGGCAACGGGCGGGTATGGCTACACCTTC.

This clonotype was observed a handful of times. This chain connects TRBV12-3 or TRBV12-4 to TRBJ2-4; TRBD2 agrees at 11 bases. The CDR3 consists of 15 residues. Trimming at V came to 6 bases and at J to 8 bases, leaving 9 bases not matched to a gene. CDR3 region: CASSTILAGDDIQYF. CDR3 coding DNA: TGTGCCAGCAGCACGATACTAGCGGGAGATGACATTCAGTACTTC.

The chain employs TRBV12-3 or TRBV12-4 and TRBJ2-1; D is ambiguous. V was trimmed by 5 bases and J by 7 bases, leaving 24 bases between them. This CDR3 has 17 amino acids. CDR3: CASSPPPDWDLWNEQFF. CDR3 bases: TGTGCCAGCAGTCCACCCCCAGACTGGGATTTGTGGAATGAGCAGTTCTTC.

The rearrangement joins TRBV19 to TRBJ1-2; TRBD1 matches at 7 bases. This CDR3 spans 17 amino acids. The germline CDR1 and CDR2 sequences are LNHDA and SQIVND (reference sequence). V shed 6 bases, J shed 8 bases, and the junction held 21 bases outside the gene matches. CDR3 sequence (DNA): TGTGCCAGTAGCCCAACTCCGAGTGGGACAGTAGGCAGCGGCTACACCTTC. As protein: CASSPTPSGTVGSGYTF.

This sequence joins TRBV27 and TRBJ2-5, with 12 bases identical to TRBD2. The CDR3 is 15 amino acids. The germline CDR1 and CDR2 sequences are MNHEY and SMNVEV (reference sequence). Trimming took 6 bases from V and 1 from J; bases not matched to a gene: 3. The CDR3 DNA is TGTGCCAGCAGGGTACTAGCGGGAGGCCAAGAGACCCAGTACTTC. Translated: CASRVLAGGQETQYF.

The J gene is TRBJ2-1, the V gene TRBV24-1; no firm D call. The CDR3 has 18 residues. V was pared by 4 bases and J by 0 bases, with 18 bases between. CDR1 is KGHDR and CDR2 is SFDVKD in the germline V gene. The DNA for the CDR3 is TGTGCCACCAGTGACTCCACACCAATTCTGAGCTCCTACAATGAGCAGTTCTTC. This sequence encodes CATSDSTPILSSYNEQFF.

This clonotype was recorded a few times. V is TRBV5-1 and J is TRBJ2-7, with TRBD1 matching 8 bases. This CDR3 spans 14 amino acids. J gave up 3 bases and V 3 bases, and 5 bases lay outside the gene matches. Germline values: CDR1 SGHRS, CDR2 YFSETQ. The DNA for the CDR3 is TGCGCCAGCAGCTCCTCCGGGACAGGCTACGAGCAGTACTTC. Amino acids: CASSSSGTGYEQYF.